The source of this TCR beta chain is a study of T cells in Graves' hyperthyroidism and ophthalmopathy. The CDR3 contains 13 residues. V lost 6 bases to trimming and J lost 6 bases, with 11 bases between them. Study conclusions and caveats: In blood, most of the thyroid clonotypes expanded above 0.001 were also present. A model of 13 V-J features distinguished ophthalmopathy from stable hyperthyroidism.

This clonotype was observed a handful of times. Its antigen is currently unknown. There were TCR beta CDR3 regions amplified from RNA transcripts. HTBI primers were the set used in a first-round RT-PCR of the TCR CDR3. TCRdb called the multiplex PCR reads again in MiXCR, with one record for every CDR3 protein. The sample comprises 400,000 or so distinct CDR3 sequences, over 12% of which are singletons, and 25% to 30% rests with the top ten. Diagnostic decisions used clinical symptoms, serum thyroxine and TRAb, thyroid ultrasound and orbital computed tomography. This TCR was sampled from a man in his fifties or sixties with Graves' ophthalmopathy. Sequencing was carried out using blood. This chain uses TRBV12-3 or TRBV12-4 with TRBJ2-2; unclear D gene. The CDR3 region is CASRASNPGELFF. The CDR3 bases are TGTGCCAGCAGGGCTTCTAACCCCGGGGAGCTGTTTTTT.